The clone carrying this T cell receptor beta chain appeared a few times. Its specificity is not known. The sample originates from a study of blood T cells in healthy people across ages. Study results and limitations: Researchers deemed the diversity estimates from one million T cells underestimates. Among long-lived donors, naive CD4+ cells were more numerous and diversity higher than in aged donors. Naive T cell percentage and TCR beta diversity correlated strongly.

Combining a sample-barcoded 5' primer with a J-beta primer mix, a second PCR ran for roughly 7 to 11 cycles. Samples each returned at least 3 million CDR3-containing paired-end reads. MiXCR, applied by TCRdb to the 5' RACE reads, yields one record per CDR3 protein. The sample has 450,000 to 700,000 distinct CDR3 sequences; about 25% are singletons. Input material: blood. The receptor was derived from a woman between 65 and 79 years old in good health.

The chain's CDR3 is CASSQDSLAGDLAKNIQYF. The CDR3 region has the DNA TGTGCCAGCAGCCAAGATTCGCTAGCGGGGGACCTAGCCAAAAACATTCAGTACTTC. The chain combines TRBV4-2 with TRBJ2-4; 10 positions match TRBD2. The V gene end was trimmed by 0 bases and the J gene end by 0 bases; junction bases not matched to a gene: 8. CDR1 LGHNA and CDR2 YNFKEQ come from the germline V gene. The CDR3 sequence is 19 residues long.